A selection of T cell receptor beta chains follows, all from one sample in a study of T cell changes during pregnancy in multiple sclerosis. The data were produced by immunoSEQ multiplex PCR, yet TCRdb's version contains in-frame clones alone and is incomplete. Among around 29,000 clones, approximately 90% were seen once, and the ten largest hold about 3.3%. The sequences come from CD4+ T cells from peripheral blood mononuclear cells, collected in the first trimester of pregnancy. Source of these receptors: a female donor in good health, enrolled as a control in a pregnancy study. CDR3s include the opening cysteine and the closing phenylalanine or tryptophan. The D gene is left open where the match is weak. Part of the rows lack a size; the others show once, few, many or a class for expanded clones.

D gene	clone size	V gene	J gene	CDR3 protein	CDR3 DNA
-	-	TRBV2	TRBJ2-3	CASSEWQGRTDTQYF	TGTGCCAGCAGTGAATGGCAGGGCCGCACAGATACGCAGTATTTT
-	-	TRBV7-8	TRBJ1-1	CASSFGGSGFEAFF	TGTGCCAGCAGCTTCGGGGGGAGTGGGTTTGAAGCTTTCTTT
TRBD1	-	TRBV27	TRBJ1-2	CASSLRLDRVGGYTF	TGTGCCAGCAGTTTAAGACTCGACAGGGTCGGTGGCTACACCTTC
TRBD1	-	TRBV6-4	TRBJ2-2	CASKAQGTANTGELFF	TGTGCCAGCAAAGCCCAAGGGACAGCGAACACCGGGGAGCTGTTTTTT
-	-	TRBV10-2	TRBJ2-3	CASRGLFSTDTQYF	TGCGCCAGCAGGGGACTGTTTAGCACAGATACGCAGTATTTT
TRBD2	-	TRBV27	TRBJ2-1	CASSSPRTSGSYNEQFF	TGTGCCAGCAGTTCACCCAGGACTAGCGGGTCATACAATGAGCAGTTCTTC
-	-	TRBV4-3	TRBJ1-1	CASSQVGAENTEAFF	TGCGCCAGCAGCCAAGTGGGCGCAGAAAATACTGAAGCTTTCTTT
TRBD1	once	TRBV7-9	TRBJ2-2	CASDGTGLTGELFF	TGTGCCAGCGATGGGACAGGCCTCACCGGGGAGCTGTTTTTT
TRBD1	-	TRBV10-3	TRBJ1-1	CAAQGQGRTEAFF	TGTGCCGCACAAGGACAGGGGCGCACTGAAGCTTTCTTT
-	-	TRBV7-2	TRBJ2-4	CASSLLFQGSAKNIQYF	TGTGCCAGCAGCTTGTTATTTCAGGGGAGTGCCAAAAACATTCAGTACTTC
-	-	TRBV7-2	TRBJ1-1	CASSLDNSWDTEAFF	TGTGCCAGCAGCTTAGATAACAGTTGGGACACTGAAGCTTTCTTT
TRBD1	-	TRBV10-1	TRBJ2-5	CASSESQGAGETQYF	TGCGCCAGCAGTGAATCTCAGGGGGCCGGAGAGACCCAGTACTTC
TRBD2	-	TRBV14	TRBJ2-7	CASSRSLYSGIPYEQYF	TGTGCCAGCAGCCGATCATTATACAGCGGGATCCCCTACGAGCAGTACTTC
-	-	TRBV6-5	TRBJ1-4	CASSYVGGEKLFF	TGTGCCAGCAGTTACGTAGGGGGAGAAAAACTGTTTTTT
-	-	TRBV7-8	TRBJ2-3	CASSLTAQGGSTDTQYF	TGTGCCAGCAGCTTAACGGCGCAGGGGGGAAGCACAGATACGCAGTATTTT
TRBD2	-	TRBV18	TRBJ2-7	CASSPPSGSQHEQYF	TGTGCCAGCTCACCCCCTAGCGGGAGTCAGCACGAGCAGTACTTC
-	-	TRBV29-1	TRBJ2-2	CSVEDRYGSFEGNTGELFF	TGCAGCGTTGAAGATCGATATGGGTCATTTGAGGGGAACACCGGGGAGCTGTTTTTT
TRBD2	-	TRBV5-1	TRBJ2-3	CASSLLAGTITDTQYF	TGCGCCAGCAGCTTGCTAGCGGGGACGATCACAGATACGCAGTATTTT
TRBD1	-	TRBV4-2	TRBJ1-1	CASSLGQGKAEAFF	TGTGCCAGCAGCCTCGGACAGGGGAAGGCTGAAGCTTTCTTT
-	-	TRBV19	TRBJ1-5	CASSINLGVGSQPQHF	TGTGCCAGTAGTATTAATCTCGGGGTGGGCTCCCAGCCCCAGCATTTT
-	once	TRBV6-1	TRBJ1-4	CASSGKTATNEKLFF	TGTGCCAGCAGTGGGAAGACAGCAACTAATGAAAAACTGTTTTTT
-	-	TRBV2	TRBJ1-2	CASSSGGGLYGYTF	TGTGCCAGCAGTAGTGGCGGGGGACTCTATGGCTACACCTTC
-	-	TRBV5-1	TRBJ1-4	CASSLGADQGEKLFF	TGCGCCAGCAGCTTGGGGGCAGATCAGGGTGAAAAACTGTTTTTT
TRBD1	-	TRBV7-7	TRBJ2-2	CASSSTGYGGELFF	TGTGCCAGCAGCTCGACAGGGTACGGCGGGGAGCTGTTTTTT
-	-	TRBV28	TRBJ2-6	CASSFFDTRGSGANVLTF	TGTGCCAGCAGTTTTTTTGACACCCGGGGCTCTGGGGCCAACGTCCTGACTTTC
TRBD2	-	TRBV4-1	TRBJ2-3	CASSQDRLAGGDTQYF	TGCGCCAGCAGCCAAGATAGGCTAGCGGGGGGGGATACGCAGTATTTT
-	-	TRBV7-6	TRBJ1-1	CASSHRLEDTEAFF	TGTGCCAGCAGCCATCGTCTGGAGGACACTGAAGCTTTCTTT